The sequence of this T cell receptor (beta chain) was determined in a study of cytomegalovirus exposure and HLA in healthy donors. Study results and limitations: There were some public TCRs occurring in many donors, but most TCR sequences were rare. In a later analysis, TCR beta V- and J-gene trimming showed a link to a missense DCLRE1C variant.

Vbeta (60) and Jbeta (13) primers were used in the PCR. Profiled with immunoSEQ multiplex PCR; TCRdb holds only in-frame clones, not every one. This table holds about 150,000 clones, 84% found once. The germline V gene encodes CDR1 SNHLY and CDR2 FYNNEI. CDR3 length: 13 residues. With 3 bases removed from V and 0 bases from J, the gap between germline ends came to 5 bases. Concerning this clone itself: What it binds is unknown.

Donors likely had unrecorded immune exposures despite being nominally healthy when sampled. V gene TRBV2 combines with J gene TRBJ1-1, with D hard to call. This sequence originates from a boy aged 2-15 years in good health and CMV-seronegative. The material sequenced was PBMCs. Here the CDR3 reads CASSDRLNTEAFF. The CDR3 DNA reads TGTGCCAGCAGTGACAGATTGAACACTGAAGCTTTCTTT.